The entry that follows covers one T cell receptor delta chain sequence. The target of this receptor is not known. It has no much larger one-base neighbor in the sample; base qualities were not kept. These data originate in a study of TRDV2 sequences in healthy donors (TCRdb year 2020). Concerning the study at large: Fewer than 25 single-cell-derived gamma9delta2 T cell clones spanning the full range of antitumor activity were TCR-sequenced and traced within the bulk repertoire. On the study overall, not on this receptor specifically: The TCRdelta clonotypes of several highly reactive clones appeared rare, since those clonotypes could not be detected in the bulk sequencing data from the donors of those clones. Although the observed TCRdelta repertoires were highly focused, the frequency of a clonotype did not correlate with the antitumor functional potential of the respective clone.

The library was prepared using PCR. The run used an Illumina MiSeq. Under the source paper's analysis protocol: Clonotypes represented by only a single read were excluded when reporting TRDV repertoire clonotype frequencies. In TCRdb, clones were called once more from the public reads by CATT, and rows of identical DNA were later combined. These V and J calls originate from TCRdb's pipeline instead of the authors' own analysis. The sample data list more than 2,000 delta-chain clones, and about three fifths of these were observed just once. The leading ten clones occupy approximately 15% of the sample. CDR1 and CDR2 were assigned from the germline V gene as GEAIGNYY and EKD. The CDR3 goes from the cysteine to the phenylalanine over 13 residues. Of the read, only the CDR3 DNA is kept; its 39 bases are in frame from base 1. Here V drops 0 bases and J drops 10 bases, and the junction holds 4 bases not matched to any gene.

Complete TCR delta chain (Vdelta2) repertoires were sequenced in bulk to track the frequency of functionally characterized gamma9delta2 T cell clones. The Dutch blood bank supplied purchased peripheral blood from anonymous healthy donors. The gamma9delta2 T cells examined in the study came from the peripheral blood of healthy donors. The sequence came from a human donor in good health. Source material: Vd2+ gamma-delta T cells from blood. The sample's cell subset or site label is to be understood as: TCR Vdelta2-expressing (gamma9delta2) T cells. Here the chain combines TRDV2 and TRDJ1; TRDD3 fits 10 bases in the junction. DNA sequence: TGTGCCTGTGACACCCTGGGGGATAAGGCACTCATCTTT. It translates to CACDTLGDKALIF.